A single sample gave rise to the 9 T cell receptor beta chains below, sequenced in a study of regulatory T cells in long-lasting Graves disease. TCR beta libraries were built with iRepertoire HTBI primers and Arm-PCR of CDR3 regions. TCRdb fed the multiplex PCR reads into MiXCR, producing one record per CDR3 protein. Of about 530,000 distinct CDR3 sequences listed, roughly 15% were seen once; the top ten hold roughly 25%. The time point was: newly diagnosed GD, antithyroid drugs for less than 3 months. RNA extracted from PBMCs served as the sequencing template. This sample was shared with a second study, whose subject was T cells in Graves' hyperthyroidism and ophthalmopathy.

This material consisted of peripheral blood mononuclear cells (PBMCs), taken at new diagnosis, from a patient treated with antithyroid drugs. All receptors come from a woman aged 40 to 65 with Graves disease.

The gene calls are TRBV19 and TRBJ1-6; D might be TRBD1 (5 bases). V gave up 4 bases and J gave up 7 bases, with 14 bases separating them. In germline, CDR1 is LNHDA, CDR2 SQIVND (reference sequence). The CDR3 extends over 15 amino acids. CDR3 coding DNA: TGTGCCAGTAGTAGCCACGGGACTGGCAATTCACCCCTCCACTTT. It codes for CASSSHGTGNSPLHF.

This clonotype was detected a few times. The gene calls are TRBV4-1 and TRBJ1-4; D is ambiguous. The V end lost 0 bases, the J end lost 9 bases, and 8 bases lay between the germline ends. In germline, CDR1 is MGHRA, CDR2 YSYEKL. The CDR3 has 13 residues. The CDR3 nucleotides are TGCGCCAGCAGCCAAGAAGCCAGCCAAAAACTGTTTTTT. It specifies CASSQEASQKLFF.

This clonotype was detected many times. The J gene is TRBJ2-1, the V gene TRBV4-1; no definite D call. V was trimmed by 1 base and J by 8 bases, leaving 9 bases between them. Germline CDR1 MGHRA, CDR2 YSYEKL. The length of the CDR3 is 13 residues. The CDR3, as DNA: TGCGCCAGCAGCCAAGTCGGAGAGGATGAGCAGTTCTTC. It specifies CASSQVGEDEQFF.

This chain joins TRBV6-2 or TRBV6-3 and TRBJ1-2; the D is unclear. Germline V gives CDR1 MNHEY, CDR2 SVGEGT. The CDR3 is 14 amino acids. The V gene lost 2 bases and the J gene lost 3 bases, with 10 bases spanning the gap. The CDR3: CASSYDVGHYGYTF. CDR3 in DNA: TGTGCCAGCAGTTACGATGTCGGCCACTATGGCTACACCTTC.

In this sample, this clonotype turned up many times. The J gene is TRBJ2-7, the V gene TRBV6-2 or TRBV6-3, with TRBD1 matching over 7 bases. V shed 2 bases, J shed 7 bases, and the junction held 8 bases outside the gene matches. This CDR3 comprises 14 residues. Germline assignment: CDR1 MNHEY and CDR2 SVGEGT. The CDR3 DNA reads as TGTGCCAGCAGTTACGACAGGGACCTACGAGAGCAGTACTTC. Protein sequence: CASSYDRDLREQYF.

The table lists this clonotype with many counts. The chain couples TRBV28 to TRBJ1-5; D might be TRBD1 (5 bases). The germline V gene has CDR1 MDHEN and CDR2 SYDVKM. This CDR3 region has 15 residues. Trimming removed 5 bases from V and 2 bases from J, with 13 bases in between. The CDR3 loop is CASSPGLRGNQPQHF. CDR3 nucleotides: TGTGCCAGCAGTCCAGGGTTAAGAGGCAATCAGCCCCAGCATTTT.

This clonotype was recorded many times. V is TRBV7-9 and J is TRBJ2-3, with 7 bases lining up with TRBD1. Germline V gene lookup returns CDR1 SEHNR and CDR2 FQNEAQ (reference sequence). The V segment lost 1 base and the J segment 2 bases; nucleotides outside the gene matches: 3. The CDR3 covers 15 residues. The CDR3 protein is CASSLVGTATDTQYF. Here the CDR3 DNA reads TGTGCCAGCAGCTTAGTCGGGACAGCCACAGATACGCAGTATTTT. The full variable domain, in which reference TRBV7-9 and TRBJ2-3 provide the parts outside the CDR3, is DTGVSQNPRHKITKRGQNVTFRCDPISEHNRLYWYRQTLGQGPEFLTYFQNEAQLEKSRLLSDRFSAERPKGSFSTLEIQRTEQGDSAMYLCASSLVGTATDTQYFGPGTRLTVL.

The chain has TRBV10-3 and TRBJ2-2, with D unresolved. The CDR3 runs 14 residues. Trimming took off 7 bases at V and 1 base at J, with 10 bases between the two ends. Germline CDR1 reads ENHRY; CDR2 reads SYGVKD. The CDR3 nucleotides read TGTGCCATCACCGAATCTAGGAACACCGGGGAGCTGTTTTTT. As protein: CAITESRNTGELFF.

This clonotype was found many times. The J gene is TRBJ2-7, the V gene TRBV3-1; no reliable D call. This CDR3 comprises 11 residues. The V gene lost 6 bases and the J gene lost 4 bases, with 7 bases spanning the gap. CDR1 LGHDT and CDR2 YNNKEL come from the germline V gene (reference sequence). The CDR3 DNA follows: TGTGCCAGCAGTCAGATATACGAGCAGTACTTC. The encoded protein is CASSQIYEQYF.